This T cell receptor (beta chain) was profiled in a study of cytomegalovirus exposure and HLA in healthy donors. This CDR3 region has 14 residues. Between the trimmed V and J ends, which lost 5 bases and 3 bases, there was a span of 13 bases. Germline V gene lookup returns CDR1 LNHNV and CDR2 YYDKDF (reference sequence). Turning to this clone: Its specificity is not known.

Donors had nominal health at sampling but likely had unrecorded immune exposures. Broader study findings: Among CMV-associated TCR beta chains, most appeared HLA-restricted in a later analysis.

60 Vbeta and 13 Jbeta primers were used in PCR. As originally analysed: Approximately 11 million of the 60 million to 80 million unique TCR beta chains counted in a later analysis were shared. Generated by immunoSEQ multiplex PCR, the TCRdb table keeps only in-frame clones and is missing some. V, J and clone size are those of that table, while D and trimming were read from the DNA. The sample has 210,000 or so clones; roughly four fifths are singletons. This TCR was recovered from a girl between 5 and 17 years old in good health and CMV-seronegative. This sequence joins TRBV15 and TRBJ1-1; D is uncertain. The material sequenced was PBMCs. CDR3 sequence (DNA): TGTGCCACCAGCCTCGGCGGCAAGTACACTGAAGCTTTCTTT. The encoded protein is CATSLGGKYTEAFF. Full variable domain (missing parts from reference TRBV15 and TRBJ1-1): DAMVIQNPRYQVTQFGKPVTLSCSQTLNHNVMYWYQQKSSQAPKLLFHYYDKDFNNEADTPDNFQSRRPNTSFCFLDIRSPGLGDTAMYLCATSLGGKYTEAFFGQGTRLTVV.